Reported below is one TCR beta chain. The protocol was immunoSEQ multiplex PCR, while the TCRdb copy is restricted to in-frame clones and leaves out a portion. The sample lists over 120,000 clones, about 94% seen once, with 11% to 15% in the top ten. The V and J ends lost 3 bases and 0 bases, in that order; junction bases with no gene match: 7. Germline lookup yields CDR1 SGHVS and CDR2 FNYEAQ. This CDR3 has 16 amino acids. The data belong to a study of control samples from healthy donors and cancer patients. What was sequenced was PBMCs. The TCR originated in a man aged 55 to 70 with colorectal cancer. V usage is TRBV7-6 and J usage is TRBJ2-7; 8 positions agree with TRBD2. This chain's CDR3 is CASSLGRGGVSYEQYF. In DNA form, the CDR3 reads TGTGCCAGCAGCTTGGGCCGGGGGGGAGTCTCCTACGAGCAGTACTTC.